This T cell receptor beta chain was documented in a study of shared clonotypes between healthy human individuals. Overall study context: Plates per donor: three CD4 naive, three CD4 memory, two CD8 naive, one CD8 memory.

The protocol was immunoSEQ multiplex PCR, while the TCRdb copy is restricted to in-frame clones and leaves out a portion. The sample yields around 1,100,000 clones, approximately 80% seen once. V shed 3 bases, J shed 4 bases, and the junction held 10 bases outside the gene matches. Looked up from germline, CDR1 is SGHKS and CDR2 is YYEKEE (reference sequence). The CDR3 loop spans 17 amino acids. Material: memory CD4+ T cells from PBMCs. The subset was: CD45RA-negative fraction. The J gene is TRBJ2-3, the V gene TRBV5-5; 11 nucleotides align to TRBD2. The source is a man aged 18 to 29 in good health. Some clones in this sample may be carry-over from other donors' samples. The CDR3 here is CASSWASGRLASDTQYF. Here the CDR3 DNA reads TGTGCCAGCAGCTGGGCTAGCGGGAGGCTGGCTTCAGATACGCAGTATTTT.